In its sample, the clone carrying this T cell receptor (beta chain) was seen a few times. The entry originates in a study of cytomegalovirus exposure and HLA in healthy donors. The PCR contained 60 Vbeta and 13 Jbeta primers. Only in-frame clones appear in the TCRdb table, and some are missing; sequencing was by immunoSEQ multiplex PCR. Of 95,000 to 150,000 clones listed, over 9.5% were seen once; the top ten hold about 4.7%. The TCR originated in a woman between 18 and 30 years old in good health and CMV-seropositive. Sequenced material: PBMCs.

The CDR3 protein is CASGSPASGRGEQYF. CDR3 bases: TGTGCCAGCGGGTCCCCCGCTAGCGGGAGGGGGGAGCAGTACTTC. The V call is TRBV28, the J call TRBJ2-7, with 12 bases fitting TRBD2. The germline CDR1 and CDR2 sequences are MDHEN and SYDVKM. The junction had 12 bases not matched to a gene; V was cut back by 8 bases and J by 7 bases. CDR3 size: 15 residues.